The T cell receptor beta chain under discussion was sequenced for a study of graft-versus-host responses after intestinal transplantation. Whole-study context: Those transplanted obtained multivisceral, liver-intestinal, or isolated intestinal grafts. The study gave all recipients anti-thymocyte globulin induction, then tacrolimus and steroids for 2 to 3 years.

Worth noting for this clone: Its antigen remains unknown.

Only in-frame clones appear in the TCRdb table, and some are missing; sequencing was by immunoSEQ multiplex PCR. The sample records 25,000 to 35,000 clones, about 79% being singletons. General observations from the study: Detected in recipient marrow were GvH clones, some of which were first observed in ileum or blood.

The CDR3 consists of 15 residues. Per the germline V gene, CDR1 is SGHNT and CDR2 is YENEEA. Trimming took off 0 bases at V and 1 base at J, with 9 bases between the two ends. The specimen was unstimulated CD8+ T cells sorted from spleen or lymph node cells, collected before intestinal transplant. This receptor was obtained from a human donor who received an intestinal transplant. The V and J genes are TRBV11-3 and TRBJ2-5; D might be TRBD2 (5 bases). The CDR3 region is CASSLDGSFQETQYF. The DNA of the CDR3 is TGTGCCAGCAGCTTAGATGGGAGCTTCCAAGAGACCCAGTACTTC.